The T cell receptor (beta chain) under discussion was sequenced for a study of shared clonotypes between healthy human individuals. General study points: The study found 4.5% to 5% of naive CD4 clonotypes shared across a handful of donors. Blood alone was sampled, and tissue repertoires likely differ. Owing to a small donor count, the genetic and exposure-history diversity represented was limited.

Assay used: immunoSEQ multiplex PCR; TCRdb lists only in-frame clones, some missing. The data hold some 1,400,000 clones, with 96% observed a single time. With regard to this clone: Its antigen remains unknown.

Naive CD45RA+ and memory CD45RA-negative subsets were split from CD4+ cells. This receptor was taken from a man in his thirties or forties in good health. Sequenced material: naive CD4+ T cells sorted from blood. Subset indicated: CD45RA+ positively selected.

The CDR3 nucleotides are TGTGCCATCGGGACAGGGAACACAGATACGCAGTATTTT. Translated, it gives CAIGTGNTDTQYF. This sequence joins TRBV10-3 and TRBJ2-3; TRBD1 matches at 9 bases. Germline CDR1 and CDR2: ENHRY and SYGVKD. The V and J ends lost 8 bases and 2 bases, in that order; junction bases with no gene match: 2. This CDR3 is built from 13 residues.